These 10 T cell receptor beta chains share one sample of origin, sequenced in a study of blood T cell repertoires in COVID-19. The data were produced by immunoSEQ multiplex PCR, yet TCRdb's version contains in-frame clones alone and is incomplete. The sample carries about 240,000 clones, around 86% recorded once. The specimen was peripheral blood. The receptor source for this set is a woman of 80 years or more with COVID-19, enrolled during active disease.

Concerning this clone itself: The junction differs from germline at one of its ends, possibly a read error. The chain employs TRBV9 and TRBJ1-5, with D maybe TRBD1 (5 bases). The germline V gene has CDR1 SGDLS and CDR2 YYNGEE. The CDR3 extends over 13 amino acids. This CDR3 reads CASSVSGNRPQHF. CDR3 bases: TGTGCCAGCAGCGTATCAGGGAATCGGCCCCAGCATTTT.

This clone was seen only once. The rearrangement joins TRBV24-1 to TRBJ2-3; 8 bases map to TRBD1. The CDR3 is made up of 13 amino acids. Germline lookup yields CDR1 KGHDR and CDR2 SFDVKD. Losses at the gene ends were 7 bases for V and 5 bases for J; bases not matched to a gene: 4. CDR3 loop: CATSQGALDTQYF. CDR3 coding DNA: TGTGCCACCAGCCAGGGGGCCCTAGATACGCAGTATTTT.

The V and J genes are TRBV19 and TRBJ1-2; 8 nucleotides agree with TRBD1. After removal of 7 bases from V and 6 bases from J, the junction contained 19 bases not matched to a gene. The CDR3 loop spans 17 amino acids. Germline lookup yields CDR1 LNHDA and CDR2 SQIVND (reference sequence). The CDR3 sequence: CASTNHPGQASWDGYTF. The CDR3 bases are TGTGCCAGTACCAACCACCCGGGACAGGCATCTTGGGATGGCTACACCTTC.

This chain links TRBV7-2 with TRBJ1-2, with D perhaps matching TRBD1 (5 bases). The CDR3 is made up of 15 amino acids. Trimming pared 5 bases from V and 0 bases from J, leaving 13 bases between. Germline V CDR1 and CDR2: SGHTA, FQGNSA. CDR3 DNA: TGTGCCAGCAGCCCCCGACAGACCTCTAACTATGGCTACACCTTC. Its translation is CASSPRQTSNYGYTF.

The chain couples TRBV5-4 to TRBJ1-4; D is unclear. The CDR3 runs 14 residues. Per germline, CDR1 SGHNT and CDR2 YYREEE (reference sequence). Deletions cut 2 bases from V and 2 bases from J, with 7 bases between. CDR3 DNA: TGTGCCAGCAGCTTTAAAGCGACTAATGAAAAACTGTTTTTT. Translated: CASSFKATNEKLFF.

V is TRBV5-1 and J is TRBJ1-2; TRBD1 matches 12 bases. CDR1 and CDR2 from the germline V gene are SGHRS and YFSETQ. Trimming removed 4 bases from V and 5 bases from J; junction bases left unmatched: 9. The CDR3 totals 16 residues. DNA of the CDR3: TGCGCCAGCAGCCATTCCCCGGGACAGGGGGCGTATGGCTACACCTTC. Translating it yields CASSHSPGQGAYGYTF.

Remarks on this clone: Other DNA sequences of this sample code for an identical CDR3. The chain is built from TRBV28 and TRBJ1-2; perhaps TRBD1 as D (6 bases). The CDR3 has 13 amino acids. In germline, CDR1 is MDHEN, CDR2 SYDVKM. The V end lost 4 bases, the J end lost 3 bases, and 9 bases lay between the germline ends. The DNA for the CDR3 is TGTGCCAGCAGTTCCACAGGGTACTATGGCTACACCTTC. It is translated as CASSSTGYYGYTF.

This chain links TRBV6-1 with TRBJ1-4, with 7 bases that match TRBD1. V trimming: 3 bases; J trimming: 5 bases; junction bases outside the gene matches: 6. The CDR3 is made up of 15 amino acids. Germline CDR1 and CDR2: MNHNS and SASEGT. CDR3 nucleotide sequence: TGTGCCAGCAGTGAGCCAGGGGGAGGAAATGAAAAACTGTTTTTT. Protein product: CASSEPGGGNEKLFF.

V and J are TRBV7-8 and TRBJ1-1; D is ambiguous. Per germline, CDR1 SGHVS and CDR2 FQNEAQ. The CDR3 loop spans 13 amino acids. V lost 6 bases, J lost 5 bases, and 13 bases lay in between. The CDR3 DNA reads as TGTGCCAGCAGTCTAGGACGGAGGACTGAAGCTTTCTTT. Its translation: CASSLGRRTEAFF. The full variable domain, completed using reference TRBV7-8 and TRBJ1-1, is GAGVSQSPRYKVAKRGQDVALRCDPISGHVSLFWYQQALGQGPEFLTYFQNEAQLDKSGLPSDRFFAERPEGSVSTLKIQRTQQEDSAVYLCASSLGRRTEAFFGQGTRLTVV.

The V and J genes are TRBV11-1 and TRBJ1-4; weak D call: TRBD1 (5 bases). The CDR3 totals 13 residues. Between the trimmed V and J ends, which lost 7 bases and 7 bases, there was a span of 13 bases. Germline V CDR1 and CDR2: SGHAT, FQDESV (reference sequence). In DNA, the CDR3 is TGTGCCAGCACCTCGGGGGAGTCTGAAAAACTGTTTTTT. Amino acids: CASTSGESEKLFF. The full variable domain, completed using reference TRBV11-1 and TRBJ1-4, is EAEVAQSPRYKITEKSQAVAFWCDPISGHATLYWYRQILGQGPELLVQFQDESVVDDSQLPKDRFSAERLKGVDSTLKIQPAELGDSAMYLCASTSGESEKLFFGSGTQLSVL.